This TCR beta chain is drawn from a study of beta chain features in type 1 diabetes. Study details: Cell yields, gender and age were similar in healthy donors and patients.

Every isolated RNA sample was fully reverse transcribed, so sequencing captured expressed TCRB transcripts. Using immunoSEQ multiplex PCR, the repertoire was profiled, and TCRdb retains in-frame clones only, with some absent. This sample has 850,000 to 900,000 clones, with about a sixth found just once. V trimming: 6 bases; J trimming: 5 bases; junction bases outside the gene matches: 11. Looked up from germline, CDR1 is MDHEN and CDR2 is SYDVKM. The CDR3 sequence is 15 residues long. The chain is built from TRBV28 and TRBJ2-5, with 8 nucleotides matching TRBD2. The material sequenced was naive CD4+ T cells from blood. The source of this sequence is a woman aged 18-29 years in good health. CDR3 sequence reads: CASSFWYSGKETQYF. In nucleotides, the CDR3 is TGTGCCAGCAGCTTCTGGTATAGCGGGAAGGAGACCCAGTACTTC.